The clone carrying this TCR beta chain was counted only a few times. No antigen is known for it. This record comes from a study of vaccination and CD4 T cells after COVID-19. Broader study findings: Looking at convalescent patients, a median approximately 86% of reactive clones were present only post-vaccination.

Stated time point: late sampling 161 to 241 days after vaccination in a few convalescent patients. TCRdb called the PCR reads again in MiXCR, with one record for every CDR3 protein. The sample has about 39,000 distinct CDR3 sequences, about 34% seen once; the top ten hold approximately 6.3%. The sequence came from a human donor who had recovered from COVID-19. Sequencing used CD4+ T cells from blood, obtained about 7 months after SARS-CoV-2 vaccination.

The CDR3 DNA reads as TGTGCCAGCAGCAGGGACTGGGGCAATCAGCCCCAGCATTTT. Translated: CASSRDWGNQPQHF. The rearrangement joins TRBV27 to TRBJ1-5; a weak D match, TRBD1 (5 bases). The V gene's germline CDR1 is MNHEY and CDR2 SMNVEV (reference sequence). This CDR3 comprises 14 residues. Trimming cost V 6 bases and J 2 bases, with 11 bases left between them.